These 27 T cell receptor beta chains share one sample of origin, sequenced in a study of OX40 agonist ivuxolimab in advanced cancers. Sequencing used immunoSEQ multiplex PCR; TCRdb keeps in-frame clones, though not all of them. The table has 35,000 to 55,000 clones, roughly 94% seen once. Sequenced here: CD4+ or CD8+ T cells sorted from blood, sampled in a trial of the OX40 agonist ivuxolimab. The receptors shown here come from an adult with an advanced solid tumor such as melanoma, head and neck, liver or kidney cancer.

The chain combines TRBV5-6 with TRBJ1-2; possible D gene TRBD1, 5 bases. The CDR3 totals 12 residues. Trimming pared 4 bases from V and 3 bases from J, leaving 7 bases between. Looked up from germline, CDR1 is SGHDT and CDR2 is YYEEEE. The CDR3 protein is CASSRGDYGYTF. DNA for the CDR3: TGTGCCAGCAGCCGGGGGGACTATGGCTACACCTTC.

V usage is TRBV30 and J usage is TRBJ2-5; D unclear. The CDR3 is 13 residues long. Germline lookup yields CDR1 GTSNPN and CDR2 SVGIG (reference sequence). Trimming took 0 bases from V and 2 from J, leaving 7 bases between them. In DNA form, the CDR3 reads TGTGCCTGGAGTGTAATGAAACAAGAGACCCAGTACTTC. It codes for CAWSVMKQETQYF.

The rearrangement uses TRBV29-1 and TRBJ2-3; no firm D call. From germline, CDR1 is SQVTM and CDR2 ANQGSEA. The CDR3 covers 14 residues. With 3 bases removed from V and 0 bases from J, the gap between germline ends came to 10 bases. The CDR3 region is CSVDRYTSTDTQYF. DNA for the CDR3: TGCAGCGTTGATAGATATACTAGCACAGATACGCAGTATTTT.

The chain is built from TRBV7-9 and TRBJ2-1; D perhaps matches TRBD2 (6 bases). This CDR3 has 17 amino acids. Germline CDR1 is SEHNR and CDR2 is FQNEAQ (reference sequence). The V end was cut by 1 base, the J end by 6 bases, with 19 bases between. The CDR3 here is CASSLGRMGGALNEQFF. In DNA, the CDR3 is TGTGCCAGCAGCTTAGGACGTATGGGGGGTGCCCTCAATGAGCAGTTCTTC.

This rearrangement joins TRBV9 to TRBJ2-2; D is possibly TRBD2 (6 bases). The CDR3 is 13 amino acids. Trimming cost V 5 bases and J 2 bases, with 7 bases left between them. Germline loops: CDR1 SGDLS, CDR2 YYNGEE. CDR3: CASREGNTGELFF. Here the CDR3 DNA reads TGTGCCAGCAGGGAGGGAAACACCGGGGAGCTGTTTTTT.

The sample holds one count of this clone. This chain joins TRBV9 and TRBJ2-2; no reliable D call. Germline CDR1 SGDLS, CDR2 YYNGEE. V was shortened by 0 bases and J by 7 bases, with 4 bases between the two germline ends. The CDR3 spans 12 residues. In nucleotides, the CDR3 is TGTGCCAGCAGCGTAGACTTCGGGGAGCTGTTTTTT. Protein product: CASSVDFGELFF. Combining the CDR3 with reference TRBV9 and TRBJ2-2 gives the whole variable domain DSGVTQTPKHLITATGQRVTLRCSPRSGDLSVYWYQQSLDQGLQFLIQYYNGEERAKGNILERFSAQQFPDLHSELNLSSLELGDSALYFCASSVDFGELFFGEGSRLTVL.

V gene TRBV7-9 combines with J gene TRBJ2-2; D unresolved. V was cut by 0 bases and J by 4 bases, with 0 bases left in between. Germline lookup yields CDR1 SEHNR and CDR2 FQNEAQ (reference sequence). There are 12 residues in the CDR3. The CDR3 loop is CASSLATGELFF. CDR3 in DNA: TGTGCCAGCAGCTTAGCCACCGGGGAGCTGTTTTTT.

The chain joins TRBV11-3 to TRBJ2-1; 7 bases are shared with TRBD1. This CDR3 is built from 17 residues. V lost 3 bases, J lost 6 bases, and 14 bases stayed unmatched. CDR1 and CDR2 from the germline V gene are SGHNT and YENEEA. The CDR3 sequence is CASSFPPGTVPLNEQFF. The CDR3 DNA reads TGTGCCAGCAGCTTTCCCCCCGGGACAGTTCCCCTCAATGAGCAGTTCTTC.

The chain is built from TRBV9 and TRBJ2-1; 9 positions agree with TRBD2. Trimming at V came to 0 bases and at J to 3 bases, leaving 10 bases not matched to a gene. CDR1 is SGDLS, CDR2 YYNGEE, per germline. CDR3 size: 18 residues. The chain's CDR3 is CASSVDSSGRISYNEQFF. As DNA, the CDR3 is TGTGCCAGCAGCGTAGATTCCAGCGGGAGGATTAGCTACAATGAGCAGTTCTTC.

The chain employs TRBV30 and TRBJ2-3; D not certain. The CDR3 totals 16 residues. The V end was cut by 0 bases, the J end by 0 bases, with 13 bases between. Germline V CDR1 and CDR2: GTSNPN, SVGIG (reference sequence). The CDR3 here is CAWSVPSYGSTDTQYF. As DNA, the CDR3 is TGTGCCTGGAGTGTTCCCAGTTATGGAAGCACAGATACGCAGTATTTT.

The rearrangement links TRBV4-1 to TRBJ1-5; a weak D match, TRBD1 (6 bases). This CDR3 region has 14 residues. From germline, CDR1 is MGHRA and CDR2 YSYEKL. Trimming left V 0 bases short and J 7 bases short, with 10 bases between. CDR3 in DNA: TGCGCCAGCAGCCAAGAACTACAGGGACAGCCCCAGCATTTT. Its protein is CASSQELQGQPQHF.

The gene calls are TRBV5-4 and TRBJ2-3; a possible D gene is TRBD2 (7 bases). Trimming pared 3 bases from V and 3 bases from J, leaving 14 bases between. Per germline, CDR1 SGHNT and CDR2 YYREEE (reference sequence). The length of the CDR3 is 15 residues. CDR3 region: CASSSEGGGTDTQYF. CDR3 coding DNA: TGTGCCAGCAGCTCAGAGGGGGGGGGTACAGATACGCAGTATTTT.

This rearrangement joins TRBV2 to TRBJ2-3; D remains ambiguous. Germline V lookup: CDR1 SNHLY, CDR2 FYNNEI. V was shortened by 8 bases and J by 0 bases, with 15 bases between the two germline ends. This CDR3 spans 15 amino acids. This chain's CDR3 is CASHYLGLSTDTQYF. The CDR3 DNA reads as TGTGCCAGCCACTACCTAGGGCTCAGCACAGATACGCAGTATTTT.

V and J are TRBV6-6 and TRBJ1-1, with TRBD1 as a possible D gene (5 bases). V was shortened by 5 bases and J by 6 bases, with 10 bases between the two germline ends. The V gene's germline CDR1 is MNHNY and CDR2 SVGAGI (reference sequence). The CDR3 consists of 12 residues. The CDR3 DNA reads TGTGCCAGCAGTCTGGGGCCTTCTGAAGCTTTCTTT. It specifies CASSLGPSEAFF.

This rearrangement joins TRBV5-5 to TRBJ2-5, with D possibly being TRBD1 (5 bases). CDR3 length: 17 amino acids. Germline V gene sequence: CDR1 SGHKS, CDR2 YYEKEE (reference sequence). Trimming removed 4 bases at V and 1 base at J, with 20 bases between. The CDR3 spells CASSTEDTANFQETQYF. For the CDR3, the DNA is TGTGCCAGCAGCACCGAGGACACCGCCAACTTCCAAGAGACCCAGTACTTC.

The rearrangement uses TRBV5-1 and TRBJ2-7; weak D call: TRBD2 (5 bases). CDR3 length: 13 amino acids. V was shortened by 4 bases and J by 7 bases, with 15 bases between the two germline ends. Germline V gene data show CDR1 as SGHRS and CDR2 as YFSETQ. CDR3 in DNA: TGCGCCAGCAGCACCGGGCCCCCGGGAGAGCAGTACTTC. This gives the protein CASSTGPPGEQYF. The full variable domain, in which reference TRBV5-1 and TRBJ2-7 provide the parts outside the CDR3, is KAGVTQTPRYLIKTRGQQVTLSCSPISGHRSVSWYQQTPGQGLQFLFEYFSETQRNKGNFPGRFSGRQFSNSRSEMNVSTLELGDSALYLCASSTGPPGEQYFGPGTRLTVT.

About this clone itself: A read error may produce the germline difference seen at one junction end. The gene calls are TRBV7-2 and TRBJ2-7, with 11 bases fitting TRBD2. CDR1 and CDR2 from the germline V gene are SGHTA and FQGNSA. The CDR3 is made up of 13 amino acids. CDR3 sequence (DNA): TGTGCCAGCAGCCTAGCGGGAGGCTACGAGCAGTACTTC. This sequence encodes CASSLAGGYEQYF.

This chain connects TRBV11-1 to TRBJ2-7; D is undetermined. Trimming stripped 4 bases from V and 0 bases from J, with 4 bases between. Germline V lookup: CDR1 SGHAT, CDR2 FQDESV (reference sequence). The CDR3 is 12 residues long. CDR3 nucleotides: TGTGCCAGCAGCTACCTCTCCTACGAGCAGTACTTC. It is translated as CASSYLSYEQYF.

CDR3 coding DNA: TGCGCCAGCAGCCAAGATCAGGGTCGGGAAAAACTGTTTTTT. Its protein is CASSQDQGREKLFF. The genes are TRBV4-1 and TRBJ1-4, with D tentatively TRBD1 (5 bases). Germline values: CDR1 MGHRA, CDR2 YSYEKL. The CDR3 contains 14 residues. Deletions cut 0 bases from V and 8 bases from J, with 10 bases between.

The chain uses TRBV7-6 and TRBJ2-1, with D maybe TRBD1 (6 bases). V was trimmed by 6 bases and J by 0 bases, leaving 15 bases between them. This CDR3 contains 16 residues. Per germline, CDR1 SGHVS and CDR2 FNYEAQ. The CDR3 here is CASSRAQGPSYNEQFF. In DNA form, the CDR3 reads TGTGCCAGCAGTCGTGCACAGGGCCCCTCCTACAATGAGCAGTTCTTC. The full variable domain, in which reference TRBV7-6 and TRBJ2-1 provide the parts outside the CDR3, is GAGVSQSPRYKVTKRGQDVALRCDPISGHVSLYWYRQALGQGPEFLTYFNYEAQQDKSGLPNDRFSAERPEGSISTLTIQRTEQRDSAMYRCASSRAQGPSYNEQFFGPGTRLTVL.

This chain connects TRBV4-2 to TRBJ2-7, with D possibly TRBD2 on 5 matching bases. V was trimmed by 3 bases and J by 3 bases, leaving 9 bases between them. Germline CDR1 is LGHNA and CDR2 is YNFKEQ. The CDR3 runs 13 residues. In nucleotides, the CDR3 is TGTGCCAGCAGCCACGAGGGTCTCTACGAGCAGTACTTC. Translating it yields CASSHEGLYEQYF.

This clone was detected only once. The CDR3 loop is CASTGQTKNYGYTF. CDR3 nucleotide sequence: TGTGCCAGCACAGGACAGACCAAAAACTATGGCTACACCTTC. The chain uses TRBV6-6 and TRBJ1-2; possibly TRBD1 for D (6 bases). The CDR3 spans 14 residues. The germline gives CDR1 MNHNY, CDR2 SVGAGI (reference sequence). The V gene lost 7 bases and the J gene lost 2 bases, with 14 bases spanning the gap.

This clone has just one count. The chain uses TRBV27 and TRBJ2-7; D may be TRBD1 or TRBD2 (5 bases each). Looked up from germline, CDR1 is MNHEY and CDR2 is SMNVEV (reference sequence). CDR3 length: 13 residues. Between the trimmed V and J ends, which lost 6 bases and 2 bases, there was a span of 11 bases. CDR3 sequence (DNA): TGTGCCAGCAGACCCCAGGGAGCCTACGAGCAGTACTTC. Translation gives CASRPQGAYEQYF.

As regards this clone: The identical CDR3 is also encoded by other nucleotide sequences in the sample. The CDR3: CASSVGGSTEAFF. CDR3 nucleotide sequence: TGTGCCAGCAGCGTAGGGGGGTCCACTGAAGCTTTCTTT. The chain uses TRBV9 and TRBJ1-1; TRBD1 is a possible D gene (5 bases). Germline V gives CDR1 SGDLS, CDR2 YYNGEE. The CDR3 has 13 amino acids. V lost 0 bases to trimming and J lost 4 bases, with 7 bases between them.

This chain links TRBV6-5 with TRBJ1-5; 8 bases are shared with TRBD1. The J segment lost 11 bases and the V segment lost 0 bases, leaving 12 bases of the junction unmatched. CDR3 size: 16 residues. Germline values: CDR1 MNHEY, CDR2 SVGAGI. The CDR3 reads CASSYSAGGASQAQHF. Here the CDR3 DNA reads TGTGCCAGCAGTTACTCAGCAGGGGGCGCGTCTCAAGCCCAGCATTTT.

DNA of the CDR3: TGTGCCAGCAGCCAGTCGGTACTCTACAATGAGCAGTTCTTC. Amino acids: CASSQSVLYNEQFF. The chain couples TRBV14 to TRBJ2-1; D is unclear. Deletions cut 3 bases from V and 3 bases from J, with 9 bases between. The V gene's germline CDR1 is SGHDN and CDR2 FVKESK. CDR3 length: 14 residues.

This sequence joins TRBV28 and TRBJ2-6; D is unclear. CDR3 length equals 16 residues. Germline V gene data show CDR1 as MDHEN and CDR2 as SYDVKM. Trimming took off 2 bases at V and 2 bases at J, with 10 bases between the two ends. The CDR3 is CASSLRSGAGANVLTF. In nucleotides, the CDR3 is TGTGCCAGCAGTTTACGGTCTGGGGCTGGGGCCAACGTCCTGACTTTC.